This T cell receptor (beta chain) originates from a study of cytomegalovirus exposure and HLA in healthy donors. The PCR contained 60 Vbeta and 13 Jbeta primers. Assay: immunoSEQ multiplex PCR; the TCRdb copy retains only in-frame clones and omits some. This sample's table has 140,000 to 150,000 clones. The germline V and J ends were trimmed by 4 bases and 4 bases, with 13 bases remaining between them. The CDR3 length is 13 residues. Germline CDR1 is SQVTM and CDR2 is ANQGSEA. Sequencing input: PBMCs. The source is a male donor in good health and CMV-seronegative. This chain joins TRBV29-1 and TRBJ2-5; weak D call: TRBD1 (6 bases). The CDR3 sequence is CSVARGIRETQYF. The CDR3 DNA is TGCAGCGTTGCGAGGGGGATTAGAGAGACCCAGTACTTC.